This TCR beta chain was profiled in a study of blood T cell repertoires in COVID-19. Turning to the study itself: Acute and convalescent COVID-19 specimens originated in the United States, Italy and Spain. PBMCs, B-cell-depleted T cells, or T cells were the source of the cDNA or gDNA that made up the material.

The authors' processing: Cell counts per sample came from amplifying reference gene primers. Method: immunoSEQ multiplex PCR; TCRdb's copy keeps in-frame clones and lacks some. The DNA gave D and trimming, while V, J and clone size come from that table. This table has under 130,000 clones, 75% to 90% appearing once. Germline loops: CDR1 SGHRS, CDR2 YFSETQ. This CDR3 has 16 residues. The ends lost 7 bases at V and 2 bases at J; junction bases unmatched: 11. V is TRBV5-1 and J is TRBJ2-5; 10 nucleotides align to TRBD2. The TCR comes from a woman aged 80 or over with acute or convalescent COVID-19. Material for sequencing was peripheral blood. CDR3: CASSVSGGTTQETQYF. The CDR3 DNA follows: TGCGCCAGCTCTGTTAGCGGGGGGACCACACAAGAGACCCAGTACTTC.